Listed below are T cell receptor beta chains from one sample, sequenced in a study of beta chain features in type 1 diabetes. TCRdb's table, derived via immunoSEQ multiplex PCR, lists solely in-frame clones and lacks some. This sample yields 93,000 or so clones, of which 25% to 35% are seen a single time; about 0.49% belongs to the top ten. Material: central memory CD4+ T cells from blood. The origin of the receptors is a woman between 18 and 29 years old with type 1 diabetes. The CDR3 runs from the conserved cysteine through the conserved F or W. Each record gives: D gene, J gene, clone size, CDR3 length, V gene, CDR3 DNA, CDR3 protein. A D gene is named only where the DNA matches it firmly. The listing skips clone size in some rows; elsewhere it reads once, few, many or a size class.

>NA|TRBJ1-1|NA|10|TRBV29-1
TGCAGCGTGGGGGGGACTGAAGCTTTCTTT
CSVGGTEAFF
>TRBD2|TRBJ2-1|NA|17|TRBV14
TGTGCCAGCAGCCAACTCGTCGGGCGGGAGGAGTTGGGTGAGCAGTTCTTC
CASSQLVGREELGEQFF
>TRBD1|TRBJ2-4|once|14|TRBV2
TGTGCCAGCAGTGACCGGACAGGTAGTAACATTCAGTACTTC
CASSDRTGSNIQYF
>TRBD2|TRBJ2-1|NA|14|TRBV5-4
TGTGCCAGCAGCAGCCCCAGCGGGAGCGATGAGCAGTTCTTC
CASSSPSGSDEQFF
>TRBD2|TRBJ2-3|few|16|TRBV7-6
TGTGCCAGCAGCCCAGCGGGGGCTAGCGGGAGTTATACGCAGTATTTT
CASSPAGASGSYTQYF
>NA|TRBJ2-7|NA|15|TRBV5-1
TGCGCCAGCAGCTTGGTGGGGGGTACCTCCTACGAGCAGTACTTC
CASSLVGGTSYEQYF
>NA|TRBJ2-1|NA|15|TRBV5-1
TGCGCCAGCAGCTTGGGACAGTCAGACTACAATGAGCAGTTCTTC
CASSLGQSDYNEQFF
>TRBD2|TRBJ2-1|few|12|TRBV4-2
TGTGCCAGCAGCCAGGCCAGCGGGATGAAGTTCTTC
CASSQASGMKFF
>TRBD1|TRBJ1-5|NA|14|TRBV19
TGTGCCAGTAGTCTACAGGGGGGCAATCAGCCCCAGCATTTT
CASSLQGGNQPQHF
>NA|TRBJ1-1|NA|13|TRBV7-2
TGTGCCAGCAGTCGGACAGTGAACACTGAAGCTTTCTTT
CASSRTVNTEAFF
>NA|TRBJ1-2|once|14|TRBV10-3
TGTGCCATCAGAGGACAGCCAGCAGGAGATGGCTACACCTTC
CAIRGQPAGDGYTF
>NA|TRBJ2-2|NA|17|TRBV4-3
TGCGCCAGCAGCCAAGATGTCCGGACAGCCAACATCGGGGAGCTGTTTTTT
CASSQDVRTANIGELFF
>TRBD2|TRBJ2-3|few|16|TRBV2
TGTGCCACCCCGCCATCGGTAGCGGGATGGGCAGATACGCAGTATTTT
CATPPSVAGWADTQYF
>NA|TRBJ2-3|few|17|TRBV5-1
TGCGCCAGCAGCCCGGGACGGAGGACTACCAGCACAGATACGCAGTATTTT
CASSPGRRTTSTDTQYF
>NA|TRBJ2-1|NA|16|TRBV5-6
TGTGCCAGCAGCTTGGAATGGGGGGAGTCCTACAATGAGCAGTTCTTC
CASSLEWGESYNEQFF
>NA|TRBJ2-7|NA|12|TRBV28
TGTGCCAGCAGAGGCGGTCGCTACGAGCAGTACTTC
CASRGGRYEQYF
>NA|TRBJ1-1|few|14|TRBV7-9
TGTGCCAGCAGCTTAGAAGGGGTCTCGAGTGAAGCTTTCTTT
CASSLEGVSSEAFF
>NA|TRBJ1-1|NA|12|TRBV18
TGTGCCAGCTCACAGGGGTACACTGAAGCTTTCTTT
CASSQGYTEAFF
>TRBD1|TRBJ1-1|many|12|TRBV10-3
TGTGCCATCAGGACAGGGGGTACTGAAGCTTTCTTT
CAIRTGGTEAFF
>NA|TRBJ2-3|few|15|TRBV6-1
TGTGCCAGCACTGAAGCCCGGGGAGGTCGGGATACGCAGTATTTT
CASTEARGGRDTQYF
>NA|TRBJ1-4|NA|14|TRBV27
TGTGCCAGCAGTTCAAGGGGCTGGTATGAAAAACTGTTTTTT
CASSSRGWYEKLFF
>NA|TRBJ1-1|NA|11|TRBV10-3
TGTGCCATCAGTGACGGAGATGAAGCTTTCTTT
CAISDGDEAFF
>NA|TRBJ2-3|NA|15|TRBV9
TGTGCCAGCAGCGTTCATAGCGAGACCACAGATACGCAGTATTTT
CASSVHSETTDTQYF
>NA|TRBJ1-5|NA|15|TRBV9
TGTGCCAGCTCTAAAGGAGCAGACCGCAATCAGCCCCAGCATTTT
CASSKGADRNQPQHF
>NA|TRBJ2-3|NA|14|TRBV5-1
TGCGCCAGCAGCTTGTTAGAAGTGACAGATACGCAGTATTTT
CASSLLEVTDTQYF
>NA|TRBJ1-3|once|16|TRBV4-3
TGCGCCAGCAGCCAGGGACATTCCGGAACTGGAAACACCATATATTTT
CASSQGHSGTGNTIYF
>NA|TRBJ2-1|NA|11|TRBV2
TGTGCCAGCAGAAGGACAACCGGCAAAATCTTC
CASRRTTGKIF
>NA|TRBJ2-1|once|18|TRBV7-3
TGTGCCAGCAGCGTATCAAGCAACAGGGTGGGCCTTGGCAATGAGCAGTTCTTC
CASSVSSNRVGLGNEQFF
>NA|TRBJ2-5|few|11|TRBV30
TGTGCCTGGAACCACTGGGAGACCCAGTACTTC
CAWNHWETQYF
>NA|TRBJ2-1|NA|14|TRBV5-1
TGCGCCAGCAGCTTGGGGGACACCTACAATGAGCAGTTCTTC
CASSLGDTYNEQFF
>TRBD1|TRBJ1-4|few|15|TRBV7-2
TGTGCCAGCAGCACTTCACAGGGGGGAGGTGAAAAACTGTTTTTT
CASSTSQGGGEKLFF
>NA|TRBJ2-4|few|15|TRBV28
TGTGCCAGCAGTTTTATCGTGGGACTCGGAAACATTCAGTACTTC
CASSFIVGLGNIQYF
>NA|TRBJ1-4|NA|15|TRBV5-1
TGCGCCAGCAGAACAGGCCCGTCGACTAATGAAAAACTGTTTTTT
CASRTGPSTNEKLFF
>TRBD2|TRBJ2-1|NA|15|TRBV6-6
TGTGCCAGCAGTTCAGCGGGAGGGCATTACAATGAGCAGTTCTTC
CASSSAGGHYNEQFF
>NA|TRBJ2-2|few|15|TRBV27
TGTGCCAGCAGTTTCGGACAGGGAGGGACCGGGGAGCTGTTTTTT
CASSFGQGGTGELFF
>TRBD2|TRBJ2-5|NA|16|TRBV9
TGTGCCAGCAGCGTAGAGCCGGGAGGCCGTGAAGAGACCCAGTACTTC
CASSVEPGGREETQYF
>NA|TRBJ1-3|NA|13|TRBV7-8
TGTGCCAGCAGCGGACAATCTGGAAACACCATATATTTT
CASSGQSGNTIYF
>TRBD1|TRBJ1-4|few|15|TRBV19
TGTGCCAGTAGTCGTGGGGACAGAATTAATGAAAAACTGTTTTTT
CASSRGDRINEKLFF
>NA|TRBJ2-7|NA|13|TRBV7-2
TGTGCCAGCAGCTGGGGGACCGCGGGAGAGCAGTACTTC
CASSWGTAGEQYF
>TRBD2|TRBJ2-1|NA|16|TRBV9
TGTGCCAGCAGCGTAGATGGGGGGGTCTCCTACAATGAGCAGTTCTTC
CASSVDGGVSYNEQFF
>TRBD2|TRBJ2-7|NA|18|TRBV7-6
TGTGCCAGCAGCCGCGGGACTAGCGGGAGCTTGAAAGGCTACGAGCAGTACTTC
CASSRGTSGSLKGYEQYF
>TRBD2|TRBJ2-3|NA|17|TRBV4-2
TGTGCCAGCAGCCAAGATCAGAATAGCGGGGGTGCAGATACGCAGTATTTT
CASSQDQNSGGADTQYF
>NA|TRBJ1-2|NA|15|TRBV28
TGTGCCAGCAGTCTAAACTGGAGGGGTTCCTATGGCTACACCTTC
CASSLNWRGSYGYTF
>NA|TRBJ2-1|few|11|TRBV28
TGTGCCAGCAGTCAGCGCGATGAGCAGTTCTTC
CASSQRDEQFF
>TRBD1|TRBJ2-5|many|13|TRBV29-1
TGCAGCGTGGACCAGGGGGTTGGGAAGACCCAGTACTTC
CSVDQGVGKTQYF
>NA|TRBJ1-3|NA|15|TRBV7-9
TGTGCCAGCAGTTTTACCCCGACAGCCGGAAACACCATATATTTT
CASSFTPTAGNTIYF
>TRBD2|TRBJ2-2|NA|17|TRBV4-1
TGCGCCAGCAGCCAAGTTTGGACGGGAGGGGAAAACGGGGAGCTGTTTTTT
CASSQVWTGGENGELFF
>NA|TRBJ2-5|few|14|TRBV6-5
TGTGCCAGCAGTTACTCGGCTAGCCCCGGGACCCAGTACTTC
CASSYSASPGTQYF
>TRBD1|TRBJ2-2|NA|16|TRBV5-1
TGCGCCAGCAGCGCATCCGGGACAGGACCAACCGGGGAGCTGTTTTTT
CASSASGTGPTGELFF